This T cell receptor beta chain appears in the sequencing data of a study of lymphopenia after photon versus proton radiotherapy. Produced via immunoSEQ multiplex PCR; TCRdb's table is partial and in-frame only. The top ten clones hold about 3.1% of a sample with about 12,000 clones, 89% of them seen once. Worth noting for this clone: Its antigen is undetermined.

General study findings and limits: In patients who died, overall survival fell as post-nadir TCR diversity dropped more. Oligoclonal CD8+ Temra expansion after nadir drove photon patients' diversity drop. Relative stability marked proton patients; photon patients lost diversity and naive cells. Authors raise, but do not show, better survival with proton therapy.

The CDR3 loop spans 14 amino acids. The V gene's germline CDR1 is SGHNT and CDR2 YYREEE (reference sequence). V was pared by 0 bases and J by 3 bases, with 9 bases between. The J gene is TRBJ2-5, the V gene TRBV5-4; D is undetermined. Source: peripheral blood, taken from a patient treated with proton-based radiotherapy. This TCR came from a man between 60 and 75 years old with pancreatic cancer. The chain's CDR3 is CASSLGRSEETQYF. As DNA, the CDR3 is TGTGCCAGCAGCTTGGGCCGGTCCGAAGAGACCCAGTACTTC.